This TCR beta chain was profiled in a study of T cells in Graves' hyperthyroidism and ophthalmopathy. Study-level findings and limits: Most thyroid clonotypes expanded above 0.001 appeared in blood too.

A note on this clonotype: Its antigen remains unknown. A single base separates this from a much larger clone, so it may be a read error.

The CDR3 is 12 residues long. Germline CDR1 is SEHNR and CDR2 is FQNEAQ (reference sequence). Amplification of TCR beta CDR3 regions was performed using RNA transcripts as template. The TCR CDR3 first-round RT-PCR relied on the HTBI primer set. TCRdb re-called the multiplex PCR reads with MiXCR, one entry per CDR3 protein. The data contain hundreds of thousands of distinct CDR3 sequences, around 42% of them singletons. Reasons for excluding patients were uncontrolled infection, other autoimmune disease, pregnancy or lactation. Input material: peripheral blood or thyroid tissue (not recorded which). The sequence was collected from a woman aged 18-29 years with Graves' hyperthyroidism. J is TRBJ1-1 and V is TRBV7-9; D is unresolved. DNA of the CDR3: TGTGCCAGCGCATGGGTGAACACTGAAGCTTCCTTT. Amino acids: CASAWVNTEASF.